Following are 30 T cell receptor beta chains from one sample sequenced in a study of blood T cell repertoires in COVID-19. Profiled with immunoSEQ multiplex PCR; TCRdb holds only in-frame clones, not every one. This sample carries around 430,000 clones, more than 70% of them seen once, and the ten largest clones take around 13%. Material: peripheral blood. The receptors shown here come from a woman aged 50 to 65 with COVID-19, enrolled during active disease.

This sequence joins TRBV24-1 and TRBJ2-5; 8 nucleotides agree with TRBD2. V was pared by 0 bases and J by 9 bases, with 8 bases of the junction left unmatched. The CDR3 runs 15 residues. Germline V gene data show CDR1 as KGHDR and CDR2 as SFDVKD. The CDR3 reads CATSDLVDLGGAQYF. The CDR3 DNA reads TGTGCCACCAGTGATTTGGTGGACCTCGGGGGGGCCCAGTACTTC.

J is TRBJ2-2 and V is TRBV30; the match to TRBD1 covers 8 bases. Germline CDR1 and CDR2: GTSNPN and SVGIG (reference sequence). The CDR3 loop spans 15 amino acids. V was clipped by 2 bases and J by 6 bases; unmatched bases: 8. The CDR3 protein is CAWSRTGKLAGELFF. CDR3 bases: TGTGCCTGGAGTCGGACAGGGAAGTTAGCCGGGGAGCTGTTTTTT. The full variable domain, in which reference TRBV30 and TRBJ2-2 provide the parts outside the CDR3, is SQTIHQWPATLVQPVGSPLSLECTVEGTSNPNLYWYRQAAGRGLQLLFYSVGIGQISSEVPQNLSASRPQDRQFILSSKKLLLSDSGFYLCAWSRTGKLAGELFFGEGSRLTVL.

The chain combines TRBV16 with TRBJ1-1, with 8 bases that match TRBD1. The ends lost 5 bases at V and 5 bases at J; junction bases unmatched: 4. The CDR3 runs 13 residues. Germline V gene sequence: CDR1 KGHSY, CDR2 FQNENV. The CDR3, as DNA: TGTGCCAGCAGCGGCGACAGGGGAACTGAAGCTTTCTTT. Amino acids: CASSGDRGTEAFF.

This clone has a single count. The chain has TRBV6-5 and TRBJ2-2; 7 bases match TRBD1. V shed 0 bases, J shed 4 bases, and the junction held 2 bases outside the gene matches. Per germline, CDR1 MNHEY and CDR2 SVGAGI. The CDR3 runs to 15 residues. This CDR3 is CASSYSGGTTGELFF. The CDR3 nucleotides read TGTGCCAGCAGTTACTCAGGGGGCACCACCGGGGAGCTGTTTTTT.

CDR3 DNA: TGTGCCAGCAGCTTGGGGGCGTCCTACGAGCAGTACTTC. It encodes CASSLGASYEQYF. The gene calls are TRBV5-6 and TRBJ2-7; D call uncertain. The V gene lost 0 bases and the J gene lost 1 base, with 5 bases spanning the gap. The CDR3 loop spans 13 amino acids. CDR1 SGHDT and CDR2 YYEEEE come from the germline V gene.

This clone appeared once. The chain couples TRBV5-1 to TRBJ2-7, with 10 bases identical to TRBD1. Germline V gene sequence: CDR1 SGHRS, CDR2 YFSETQ. The V gene end was trimmed by 0 bases and the J gene end by 5 bases; junction bases not matched to a gene: 5. The CDR3 sequence is 15 residues long. The CDR3 reads CASSLARGTGDEQYF. CDR3 in DNA: TGCGCCAGCAGCTTGGCCAGAGGGACAGGGGACGAGCAGTACTTC.

CDR3 sequence (DNA): TGTGCCAGCAGGGACGGACAGGGGGCAGAACAGCCCCAGCATTTT. Its translation is CASRDGQGAEQPQHF. This chain links TRBV28 with TRBJ1-5, with 11 bases matching TRBD1. Per germline, CDR1 MDHEN and CDR2 SYDVKM. The J segment lost 7 bases and the V segment lost 6 bases, leaving 8 bases of the junction unmatched. This CDR3 contains 15 residues.

This chain joins TRBV6-1 and TRBJ2-1; D is perhaps TRBD1 (5 bases). V was clipped by 1 base and J by 8 bases, with 9 bases between them. The CDR3 covers 13 residues. The germline gives CDR1 MNHNS, CDR2 SASEGT. CDR3 sequence reads: CASSEGPRDEQFF. The CDR3 region has the DNA TGTGCCAGCAGTGAAGGTCCCAGGGATGAGCAGTTCTTC.

The V and J genes are TRBV5-1 and TRBJ2-5, with D possibly being TRBD1 (7 bases). Germline assignment: CDR1 SGHRS and CDR2 YFSETQ. The V and J ends lost 2 bases and 2 bases respectively, with 10 bases between them. There are 14 residues in the CDR3. The DNA of the CDR3 is TGCGCCAGCAGCTTCGCAGGGGGGCAAGAGACCCAGTACTTC. Translated, it gives CASSFAGGQETQYF. The full variable domain, its missing parts supplied by reference TRBV5-1 and TRBJ2-5, is KAGVTQTPRYLIKTRGQQVTLSCSPISGHRSVSWYQQTPGQGLQFLFEYFSETQRNKGNFPGRFSGRQFSNSRSEMNVSTLELGDSALYLCASSFAGGQETQYFGPGTRLLVL.

The chain couples TRBV10-3 to TRBJ2-3; TRBD1 might be the D (6 bases). V lost 10 bases and J lost 5, with 25 bases in between. CDR3 length equals 16 residues. Germline assignment: CDR1 ENHRY and CDR2 SYGVKD. The CDR3 DNA is TGTGCCACCAAAACGGACAGACAAGGGGCCCAAGATACGCAGTATTTT. Translated: CATKTDRQGAQDTQYF.

The chain is built from TRBV6-5 and TRBJ2-3; possible D gene TRBD2, 6 bases. Germline loops: CDR1 MNHEY, CDR2 SVGAGI. The CDR3 has 13 residues. Trimming removed 7 bases at V and 6 bases at J, with 14 bases between. The CDR3 spells CASTRLDGDTQYF. Here the CDR3 DNA reads TGTGCCAGCACCCGACTAGATGGGGATACGCAGTATTTT.

The CDR3 nucleotides are TGTGCCAGCAGCTTAGGCCTGGGGGGGGACACTGAAGCTTTCTTT. Translated: CASSLGLGGDTEAFF. The rearrangement joins TRBV7-6 to TRBJ1-1; TRBD1 might be the D (5 bases). The CDR3 loop spans 15 amino acids. In germline, CDR1 is SGHVS, CDR2 FNYEAQ. The ends were cut back, 1 base at V and 3 bases at J, with 12 bases in the middle. Full variable domain (remainder filled in from reference TRBV7-6 and TRBJ1-1): GAGVSQSPRYKVTKRGQDVALRCDPISGHVSLYWYRQALGQGPEFLTYFNYEAQQDKSGLPNDRFSAERPEGSISTLTIQRTEQRDSAMYRCASSLGLGGDTEAFFGQGTRLTVV.

The V gene is TRBV28, the J gene TRBJ2-3; 11 positions match TRBD2. The CDR3 loop spans 19 amino acids. Germline values: CDR1 MDHEN, CDR2 SYDVKM. The V segment lost 3 bases and the J segment 0 bases; nucleotides outside the gene matches: 11. The CDR3 nucleotides read TGTGCCAGCAGTTTGTTAACTAGCGGGGGAGCTACTAGCACAGATACGCAGTATTTT. Its translation: CASSLLTSGGATSTDTQYF.

The gene calls are TRBV4-1 and TRBJ1-1; no clear D. CDR1 and CDR2 from the germline V gene are MGHRA and YSYEKL. The CDR3 covers 14 residues. The ends were cut back, 5 bases at V and 4 bases at J, with 14 bases in the middle. The CDR3, as DNA: TGCGCCAGCAGCTCTCGCCCAGGTGGCACTGAAGCTTTCTTT. Its protein is CASSSRPGGTEAFF.

This clone has a handful of counts. This chain joins TRBV28 and TRBJ1-5; 10 bases fit TRBD1. The CDR3 extends over 16 amino acids. Unmatched junction bases numbered 3, after V lost 4 bases and J lost 0 bases. Germline CDR1 reads MDHEN; CDR2 reads SYDVKM. In DNA form, the CDR3 reads TGTGCCAGCAGTTCGGGGGACAGGGGTAGCAATCAGCCCCAGCATTTT. Its translation is CASSSGDRGSNQPQHF. The full variable domain, rest sourced from reference TRBV28 and TRBJ1-5, is DVKVTQSSRYLVKRTGEKVFLECVQDMDHENMFWYRQDPGLGLRLIYFSYDVKMKEKGDIPEGYSVSREKKERFSLILESASTNQTSMYLCASSSGDRGSNQPQHFGDGTRLSIL.

This sequence joins TRBV13 and TRBJ1-2; the D gene is possibly TRBD1 (5 bases). The CDR3 length is 14 residues. V lost 6 bases, J lost 3 bases, and 14 bases lay in between. Germline CDR1 reads PRHDT; CDR2 reads FYEKMQ (reference sequence). The chain's CDR3 is CASRDSGGDYGYTF. The CDR3 DNA sequence: TGTGCCAGCAGGGACTCGGGGGGGGACTATGGCTACACCTTC.

The chain uses TRBV11-2 and TRBJ2-7, with TRBD2 identical over 8 bases. Per the germline V gene, CDR1 is SGHAT and CDR2 is FQNNGV. The CDR3 length is 13 residues. The V gene end was trimmed by 5 bases and the J gene end by 6 bases; junction bases not matched to a gene: 6. The CDR3 is CASSPAGGPEQYF. The CDR3 nucleotides are TGTGCCAGCAGCCCGGCGGGGGGCCCCGAGCAGTACTTC.

CDR3 residues: CASKRGSQPQHF. The CDR3, as DNA: TGTGCCAGCAAACGGGGGTCTCAGCCCCAGCATTTT. The genes are TRBV19 and TRBJ1-5; D perhaps matches TRBD1 (5 bases). V lost 9 bases and J 6 bases, leaving 12 bases between the germline ends. The germline gives CDR1 LNHDA, CDR2 SQIVND (reference sequence). The CDR3 has 12 residues. Complete variable domain (other parts from reference TRBV19 and TRBJ1-5): DGGITQSPKYLFRKEGQNVTLSCEQNLNHDAMYWYRQDPGQGLRLIYYSQIVNDFQKGDIAEGYSVSREKKESFPLTVTSAQKNPTAFYLCASKRGSQPQHFGDGTRLSIL.

J is TRBJ1-3 and V is TRBV19; the D gene is possibly TRBD1 (5 bases). CDR3 length equals 13 residues. Germline-derived CDR1 and CDR2 are LNHDA and SQIVND (reference sequence). V gave up 7 bases and J gave up 1 base, with 8 bases separating them. The CDR3 region is CASKKGSGNTIYF. CDR3 nucleotide sequence: TGTGCCAGTAAGAAGGGGTCTGGAAACACCATATATTTT.

The chain carries TRBV30 and TRBJ2-1; D is ambiguous. From germline, CDR1 is GTSNPN and CDR2 SVGIG (reference sequence). This CDR3 has 12 amino acids. The germline V and J ends were trimmed by 5 bases and 4 bases, with 9 bases remaining between them. CDR3 nucleotide sequence: TGTGCCTGGGGTGATACTTACAATGAGCAGTTCTTC. Translated: CAWGDTYNEQFF.

V is TRBV7-6 and J is TRBJ1-5; D perhaps matches TRBD1 (6 bases). Trimming took 1 base from V and 3 from J, leaving 13 bases between them. This CDR3 contains 16 residues. Per the germline V gene, CDR1 is SGHVS and CDR2 is FNYEAQ. CDR3 nucleotides: TGTGCCAGCAGCTTAGGGCAAACAGGGATCAATCAGCCCCAGCATTTT. Protein product: CASSLGQTGINQPQHF.

This clone was seen many times. This sequence joins TRBV5-1 and TRBJ2-1, with D tentatively TRBD2 (6 bases). Germline V gene lookup returns CDR1 SGHRS and CDR2 YFSETQ. The CDR3 has 15 residues. Trimming shortened V by 5 bases and J by 7 bases, and 19 bases separated the two germline ends. The CDR3 region has the DNA TGCGCCAGCAGTCACAATACGGAGGGGCGGAATGAGCAGTTCTTC. It yields the protein CASSHNTEGRNEQFF.

The V gene is TRBV6-5, the J gene TRBJ1-2; D gene unclear. Germline V gene lookup returns CDR1 MNHEY and CDR2 SVGAGI. The V end lost 7 bases, the J end lost 4 bases, and 10 bases lay between the germline ends. This CDR3 comprises 12 residues. CDR3 bases: TGTGCCAGCAAGGCCCGCGGCTATGGCTACACCTTC. As protein: CASKARGYGYTF.

This rearrangement joins TRBV19 to TRBJ1-5, with TRBD1 as a possible D gene (6 bases). CDR3 length equals 15 residues. V lost 6 bases and J lost 3, with 15 bases in between. Per the germline V gene, CDR1 is LNHDA and CDR2 is SQIVND (reference sequence). CDR3: CASSPGTTPNQPQHF. CDR3 in DNA: TGTGCCAGTAGCCCCGGGACAACTCCCAATCAGCCCCAGCATTTT.

The gene calls are TRBV28 and TRBJ1-1, with D possibly TRBD1 on 6 matching bases. The CDR3 runs to 14 residues. The germline CDR1 and CDR2 sequences are MDHEN and SYDVKM. The ends were cut back, 3 bases at V and 1 base at J, with 9 bases in the middle. The CDR3 loop reads CASSFMTGNTEAFF. The CDR3 bases are TGTGCCAGCAGTTTTATGACAGGGAACACTGAAGCTTTCTTT.

The chain recombines TRBV19 with TRBJ1-2; D gene unclear. The ends were cut back, 3 bases at V and 8 bases at J, with 16 bases in the middle. Germline V CDR1 and CDR2: LNHDA, SQIVND (reference sequence). The CDR3 is 14 amino acids. CDR3 amino acids: CASSIGGSAGGYTF. CDR3 in DNA: TGTGCCAGTAGTATTGGTGGCTCTGCTGGCGGCTACACCTTC.

This chain links TRBV5-1 with TRBJ1-2; 7 nucleotides align to TRBD1. The CDR3 consists of 13 residues. V lost 4 bases to trimming and J lost 8 bases; unmatched junction nucleotides: 8. Per the germline V gene, CDR1 is SGHRS and CDR2 is YFSETQ. CDR3 loop: CASSLQGSQGYTF. DNA for the CDR3: TGCGCCAGCAGCCTACAGGGGAGTCAGGGCTACACCTTC.

This chain uses TRBV5-6 with TRBJ2-7; D perhaps matches TRBD2 (5 bases). In germline, CDR1 is SGHDT, CDR2 YYEEEE. Trimming removed 3 bases from V and 4 bases from J, with 17 bases in between. CDR3 size: 15 residues. CDR3 bases: TGTGCCAGCAGCTCCTTGAATGGGGAGCGGTACGAGCAGTACTTC. Encoded protein: CASSSLNGERYEQYF. The variable domain in full, with the rest retrieved from reference TRBV5-6 and TRBJ2-7, is DAGVTQSPTHLIKTRGQQVTLRCSPKSGHDTVSWYQQALGQGPQFIFQYYEEEERQRGNFPDRFSGHQFPNYSSELNVNALLLGDSALYLCASSSLNGERYEQYFGPGTRLTVT.

The chain combines TRBV6-1 with TRBJ2-3; possible D gene TRBD1, 6 bases. The ends were cut back, 1 base at V and 3 bases at J, with 11 bases in the middle. Germline V gene sequence: CDR1 MNHNS, CDR2 SASEGT. The CDR3 length is 15 residues. The CDR3 nucleotides read TGTGCCAGCAGTGAAGGCAGGGGAAGGACAGATACGCAGTATTTT. Amino acids: CASSEGRGRTDTQYF.

This chain links TRBV5-1 with TRBJ1-3; D is undetermined. V dropped 4 bases and J dropped 0 bases, with 14 bases sitting between them. The CDR3 covers 16 residues. Germline V CDR1 and CDR2: SGHRS, YFSETQ. The CDR3 spells CASSPRAGISGNTIYF. The CDR3 nucleotides read TGCGCCAGCAGCCCAAGAGCGGGCATCTCTGGAAACACCATATATTTT.